This entry features one TCR beta chain sequence. Its target is not known. This specimen comes from a study of long-term antiretroviral therapy in people with HIV. V lost 0 bases to trimming and J lost 5 bases, with 11 bases between them. This CDR3 has 14 amino acids. Germline-derived CDR1 and CDR2 are SNHLY and FYNNEI. Overall study results and limits: Increased diversity was seen after ART, yet it remained lower than in transplant donor controls.

At the survey level, the v3.0 immunoSEQ assay was run. Libraries were prepared by immunoSEQ multiplex PCR; TCRdb keeps only in-frame clonotypes and omits some of them. The table has 14,000 or so clones, about four fifths seen once; the top ten hold 15% to 20%. The receptor's source is a man aged 40-55 years with HIV. The chain couples TRBV2 to TRBJ2-7, with D possibly matching TRBD2 (6 bases). Sequenced here: unsorted PBMCs, sampled just before starting antiretroviral therapy. The CDR3, as DNA: TGTGCCAGCAGTGAAGCGAGTTGGAGGGACGAGCAGTACTTC. Encoded protein: CASSEASWRDEQYF. Looking up the rest from reference TRBV2 and TRBJ2-7 gives the full variable domain: EPEVTQTPSHQVTQMGQEVILRCVPISNHLYFYWYRQILGQKVEFLVSFYNNEISEKSEIFDDQFSVERPDGSNFTLKIRSTKLEDSAMYFCASSEASWRDEQYFGPGTRLTVT.